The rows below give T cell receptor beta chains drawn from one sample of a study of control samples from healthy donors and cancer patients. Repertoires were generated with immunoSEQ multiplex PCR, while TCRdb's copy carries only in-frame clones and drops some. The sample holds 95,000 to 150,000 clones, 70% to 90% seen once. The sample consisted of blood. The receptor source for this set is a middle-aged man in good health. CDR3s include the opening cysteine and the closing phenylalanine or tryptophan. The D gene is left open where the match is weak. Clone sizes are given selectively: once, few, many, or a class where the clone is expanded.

DNA: TGTGCCAGCAGCCAAGAAAGGCTCGGCGGCAGGGGTTCCATGAACACTGAAGCTTTCTTT
CDR3: CASSQERLGGRGSMNTEAFF
D: NA
J: TRBJ1-1
V: TRBV4-2
size: once

DNA: TGTGCCAGCAGCCCCCGGACAGGGAACACTGAAGCTTTCTTT
CDR3: CASSPRTGNTEAFF
D: TRBD1
J: TRBJ1-1
V: TRBV2
size: once

DNA: TGTGCCAGCAGGTCCCGGGACAGGGGGCCCGACTATGGCTACACCTTC
CDR3: CASRSRDRGPDYGYTF
D: TRBD1
J: TRBJ1-2
V: TRBV7-9
size: NA

DNA: TGTGCCAGCAGCTTTTCCAGGGACACCGGGGAGCTGTTTTTT
CDR3: CASSFSRDTGELFF
D: NA
J: TRBJ2-2
V: TRBV7-9
size: once

DNA: TGTGCCAGCAGAGCCGGGCCCCACTCCGAGACCCAGTACTTC
CDR3: CASRAGPHSETQYF
D: NA
J: TRBJ2-5
V: TRBV6-6
size: NA

DNA: TGTGCCAGCAGGAGCCCGGGGAGAGCTAACTATGGCTACACCTTC
CDR3: CASRSPGRANYGYTF
D: NA
J: TRBJ1-2
V: TRBV5-6
size: NA

DNA: TGTGCCAGCAGGCCCGGGACAGGGCTCTATGGCTACACCTTC
CDR3: CASRPGTGLYGYTF
D: TRBD1
J: TRBJ1-2
V: TRBV27
size: NA

DNA: TGTGCCATCAGTGAAGGGCGGGGAGGAACCTACAATGAGCAGTTCTTC
CDR3: CAISEGRGGTYNEQFF
D: NA
J: TRBJ2-1
V: TRBV10-3
size: NA

DNA: TGTGCCAGCAGCAGAGGGACTAGCGGGTACACAGATACGCAGTATTTT
CDR3: CASSRGTSGYTDTQYF
D: TRBD2
J: TRBJ2-3
V: TRBV11-2
size: NA

DNA: TGTGCCAGCAGTTACGCACAGGGATACGAGCAGTACTTC
CDR3: CASSYAQGYEQYF
D: NA
J: TRBJ2-7
V: TRBV7-9
size: NA

DNA: TGTGTCAGTAGTATAGTCACGGGGGAAGAAGCTTTCTTT
CDR3: CVSSIVTGEEAFF
D: NA
J: TRBJ1-1
V: TRBV19
size: once

DNA: TGTGCCACCAGCAGAGGGATTAATGAAAAACTGTTTTTT
CDR3: CATSRGINEKLFF
D: NA
J: TRBJ1-4
V: TRBV15
size: NA

DNA: TGTGCCACCAGTGCGGGGACGAACACTGAAGCTTTCTTT
CDR3: CATSAGTNTEAFF
D: NA
J: TRBJ1-1
V: TRBV24-1
size: NA

DNA: TGCGCCAGCAGCCGAGCTGCCTATTCCCGGAACACTGAAGCTTTCTTT
CDR3: CASSRAAYSRNTEAFF
D: NA
J: TRBJ1-1
V: TRBV4-3
size: NA

DNA: TGTGCCAGCTCTCCGACAGGGAGGTACTATGGCTACACCTTC
CDR3: CASSPTGRYYGYTF
D: TRBD1
J: TRBJ1-2
V: TRBV18
size: NA

DNA: TGTGCCAGCAGTGACATACAGGGGCCTAGCACAGATACGCAGTATTTT
CDR3: CASSDIQGPSTDTQYF
D: TRBD1
J: TRBJ2-3
V: TRBV6-1
size: NA

DNA: TGTGCCAGCAGCCAACGGGGGGGCCCGAGCACAGATACGCAGTATTTT
CDR3: CASSQRGGPSTDTQYF
D: TRBD2
J: TRBJ2-3
V: TRBV3-1/TRBV3-2
size: NA

DNA: TGTGCCAGCATTAGTACAGAGAATCAGCCCCAGCATTTT
CDR3: CASISTENQPQHF
D: NA
J: TRBJ1-5
V: TRBV6-5
size: NA

DNA: TGCGCCAGCAGCCCCATCGGGACTGCCGGGTCCTACGAGCAGTACTTC
CDR3: CASSPIGTAGSYEQYF
D: NA
J: TRBJ2-7
V: TRBV5-1
size: NA

DNA: TGTGCCAGCAGCCAAGCCGGGACCTACGAGCAGTACTTC
CDR3: CASSQAGTYEQYF
D: NA
J: TRBJ2-7
V: TRBV3-1/TRBV3-2
size: NA

DNA: TGTGCCAGCAGCCCTCGACAGTCCCGCACTGAAGCTTTCTTT
CDR3: CASSPRQSRTEAFF
D: NA
J: TRBJ1-1
V: TRBV7-2
size: NA

DNA: TGCAGCGCTGAAGCGGGACAGGGCGGGGATGAGACCCAGTACTTC
CDR3: CSAEAGQGGDETQYF
D: TRBD1
J: TRBJ2-5
V: TRBV29-1
size: NA

DNA: TGTGCCAGCAGCCAAGATCCGGAGACTAGATGGGAGACCCAGTACTTC
CDR3: CASSQDPETRWETQYF
D: NA
J: TRBJ2-5
V: TRBV4-2
size: NA

DNA: TGTGCCAGCAGCGCCGAAAGGGGCTACACCTTC
CDR3: CASSAERGYTF
D: NA
J: TRBJ1-2
V: TRBV9
size: NA